The 5 T cell receptor beta chains in this list originate from one sample, sequenced in a study of T cells after yellow fever vaccination. One entry per CDR3 protein, called by TCRdb with MiXCR from the 5' RACE reads. The table includes about 330,000 distinct CDR3 sequences, roughly 3.9% detected once. This material consisted of PBMCs, taken 5 days after the yellow fever booster vaccination. These receptors originate from a man aged 18 to 29 who received the YFV17D yellow fever vaccine.

V gene TRBV5-1 combines with J gene TRBJ2-5; a weak D match, TRBD1 (6 bases). The V gene lost 1 base and the J gene lost 7 bases, with 17 bases spanning the gap. This CDR3 spans 15 amino acids. The V gene's germline CDR1 is SGHRS and CDR2 YFSETQ. The CDR3 bases are TGCGCCAGCAGCTTGACTTGGACAGTTTCACGGACCCAGTACTTC. Translated, it gives CASSLTWTVSRTQYF.

In this sample, this clonotype turned up many times. V and J are TRBV20-1 and TRBJ2-3; TRBD2 matches 8 bases. This CDR3 region has 12 residues. V shed 4 bases, J shed 7 bases, and the junction held 4 bases outside the gene matches. Per germline, CDR1 DFQATT and CDR2 SNEGSKA (reference sequence). CDR3 protein: CSAMGLDHTQYF. CDR3 coding DNA: TGCAGTGCTATGGGACTAGATCATACGCAGTATTTT.

The CDR3 sequence: CASKRIGGNTEAFF. CDR3 DNA sequence: TGCGCCAGCAAGAGGATCGGGGGGAACACTGAAGCTTTCTTT. The chain uses TRBV5-1 and TRBJ1-1, with D possibly being TRBD1 (5 bases). Germline CDR1 SGHRS, CDR2 YFSETQ. This CDR3 comprises 14 residues. V was clipped by 6 bases and J by 1 base, with 13 bases between them.

This chain links TRBV13 with TRBJ2-1; no clear D gene. V lost 3 bases, J lost 0 bases, and 9 bases lay in between. CDR3 length: 15 amino acids. CDR1 and CDR2 (germline): PRHDT, FYEKMQ (reference sequence). The DNA of the CDR3 is TGTGCCAGCAGCTTCGGGCGGTACTCCTACAATGAGCAGTTCTTC. This sequence encodes CASSFGRYSYNEQFF. Full variable domain (outside the CDR3, taken from reference TRBV13 and TRBJ2-1): AAGVIQSPRHLIKEKRETATLKCYPIPRHDTVYWYQQGPGQDPQFLISFYEKMQSDKGSIPDRFSAQQFSDYHSELNMSSLELGDSALYFCASSFGRYSYNEQFFGPGTRLTVL.

The genes are TRBV4-1 and TRBJ2-3; D remains ambiguous. The germline CDR1 and CDR2 sequences are MGHRA and YSYEKL. Trimming stripped 0 bases from V and 6 bases from J, with 16 bases between. This CDR3 spans 16 amino acids. Here the CDR3 reads CASSQDRAVGSDTQYF. Here the CDR3 DNA reads TGCGCCAGCAGCCAAGATCGGGCAGTCGGGTCGGATACGCAGTATTTT.